This T cell receptor (beta chain) was documented in a study of cytomegalovirus exposure and HLA in healthy donors. The CDR3 is made up of 14 amino acids. Losses at the gene ends were 5 bases for V and 0 bases for J; bases not matched to a gene: 2. Germline-derived CDR1 and CDR2 are MNHEY and SMNVEV (reference sequence). Regarding this clone: Its cognate antigen is unknown.

Study-wide points: In a later analysis, HLA-C alleles had the fewest associated TCRs, DRB1 alleles the most.

In the PCR, 60 Vbeta and 13 Jbeta primers were used. Method: immunoSEQ multiplex PCR; TCRdb's copy keeps in-frame clones and lacks some. The sample contains 150,000 or so clones, approximately 74% of which appear only once. This receptor was taken from a man aged 25-45 years in good health and CMV-seronegative. The rearrangement joins TRBV27 to TRBJ2-7, with 9 bases identical to TRBD1. The sample was PBMCs. The CDR3 loop is CASSHRGLSYEQYF. In nucleotides, the CDR3 is TGTGCCAGCAGTCACAGGGGGCTCTCCTACGAGCAGTACTTC.